Listed below are T cell receptor beta chains from one sample, sequenced in a study of regulatory T cells in long-lasting Graves disease. TCRdb ran MiXCR on the multiplex PCR reads and lists one entry per CDR3 protein. Here the sample spans about 450,000 distinct CDR3 sequences, 20% to 25% being singletons. The sequences come from peripheral blood mononuclear cells (PBMCs), collected when the disease was refractory, from a patient treated with antithyroid drugs. Source of these receptors: a female donor with Graves disease. The CDR3 runs from the conserved cysteine through the conserved F or W. The D gene is left open where the match is weak. Clone size appears in some rows only: once, few, many, or a class for an expanded clone.

j_call d_call clone_size v_call cdr3_aa cdr3_nt
TRBJ2-2 TRBD2 . TRBV19 CASSIGLAGGTNTGELFF TGTGCCAGTAGTATCGGACTAGCGGGAGGGACGAACACCGGGGAGCTGTTTTTT
TRBJ1-4 TRBD1 many TRBV28 CASSQTGQVEEKLFF TGTGCCAGCAGCCAAACTGGACAGGTCGAAGAAAAACTGTTTTTT
TRBJ2-4 . few TRBV5-1 CASSPARGGLEAKNIQYF TGCGCCAGCAGCCCGGCTAGGGGCGGGCTGGAAGCCAAAAACATTCAGTACTTC
TRBJ2-7 TRBD2 . TRBV5-1 CASSARSGSLYEQYF TGCGCCAGCAGCGCGCGGAGCGGGAGTTTATACGAGCAGTACTTC
TRBJ2-5 . many TRBV7-2 CASSLGGVETQYF TGTGCCAGCAGCTTAGGGGGAGTGGAGACCCAGTACTTC
TRBJ1-5 . many TRBV20-1 CSVHALRRPQHF TGCAGTGTCCATGCCCTACGGCGCCCCCAGCATTTT
TRBJ2-2 . . TRBV5-1 CASRDPGELFF TGCGCCAGCAGAGACCCCGGGGAGCTGTTTTTT
TRBJ2-3 TRBD2 . TRBV20-1 CSAPGLAQRTDTQYF TGCAGTGCCCCGGGACTAGCGCAACGCACAGATACGCAGTATTTT
TRBJ2-2 TRBD1 many TRBV2 CASRWDRGSGELFF TGTGCCAGCAGATGGGACAGGGGGTCCGGGGAGCTGTTTTTT
TRBJ2-2 . many TRBV29-1 CSVDGYTGELFF TGCAGCGTTGACGGGTACACCGGGGAGCTGTTTTTT
TRBJ2-7 . few TRBV3-1 CASSRAGTQYYEQYF TGTGCCAGCAGCCGAGCCGGGACCCAATACTACGAGCAGTACTTC
TRBJ1-6 . many TRBV27 CASSLSKAEHDSPLHF TGTGCCAGCAGTTTATCTAAGGCAGAGCACGATTCACCCCTCCACTTT
TRBJ2-2 . . TRBV5-1 CASRGQSNTGELFF TGCGCCTCGCGAGGACAGAGTAACACCGGGGAGCTGTTTTTT
TRBJ2-7 TRBD2 . TRBV20-1 CSARSVLSGRVSHEQYF TGCAGTGCTAGAAGTGTCCTTAGCGGGAGGGTTTCCCACGAGCAGTACTTC
TRBJ1-1 . many TRBV29-1 CSVAVTRRRNTEAFF TGCAGCGTTGCCGTAACCCGCAGAAGGAACACTGAAGCTTTCTTT
TRBJ2-7 . many TRBV28 CASSSTDTSYEQYF TGTGCCAGCAGCTCCACCGACACTTCCTACGAGCAGTACTTC
TRBJ2-2 TRBD2 . TRBV25-1 CASSDAGTSGAWNTGELFF TGTGCCAGCAGTGATGCCGGGACTAGCGGCGCTTGGAACACCGGGGAGCTGTTTTTT
TRBJ2-3 TRBD2 . TRBV11-2 CASSTGTSGRLTDTQYF TGTGCCAGCAGCACCGGGACTAGCGGGAGGTTAACAGATACGCAGTATTTT
TRBJ1-5 . few TRBV11-2 CASSSGGSVAQAQHF TGTGCCAGCAGCTCGGGAGGGTCGGTGGCACAGGCCCAGCATTTT
TRBJ1-1 . many TRBV28 CASKGARTEAFF TGTGCCAGCAAGGGTGCCAGAACTGAAGCTTTCTTT
TRBJ1-6 . many TRBV12-3/TRBV12-4 CASSPSSSALHF TGTGCCAGCAGTCCCAGTTCCTCAGCCCTCCACTTT
TRBJ1-2 . many TRBV5-5 CASSLRQNYGYTF TGTGCCAGCAGCTTGAGGCAGAACTATGGCTACACCTTC
TRBJ1-4 TRBD1 many TRBV12-3/TRBV12-4 CASSSGTALATNEKLFF TGTGCCAGCAGTTCCGGGACAGCCTTAGCAACTAATGAAAAACTGTTTTTT
TRBJ2-7 . once TRBV5-1 CASSGDFLGYEQYF TGCGCCAGCAGCGGGGACTTCCTCGGCTACGAGCAGTACTTC
TRBJ1-1 TRBD1 few TRBV29-1 CSVPGQGGQNTEAFF TGCAGCGTTCCGGGACAGGGGGGCCAGAACACTGAAGCTTTCTTT
TRBJ2-7 TRBD2 . TRBV6-1 CASSDGTSGRFRYEQYF TGTGCCAGCAGCGACGGGACTAGCGGGAGATTCCGCTACGAGCAGTACTTC
TRBJ1-4 . . TRBV7-9 CASSPNSLFF TGTGCCAGCAGCCCTAATTCTTTGTTTTTT
TRBJ2-7 . many TRBV18 CASSPAFNEQYF TGTGCCAGCTCACCCGCTTTCAACGAGCAGTACTTC
TRBJ1-2 . many TRBV12-3/TRBV12-4 CASSLIGRSGGHGYTF TGTGCCAGCAGTTTAATAGGTCGATCAGGTGGTCATGGCTACACCTTC
TRBJ1-1 TRBD1 . TRBV29-1 CSLRQGGTEAFF TGCAGCCTCCGACAGGGAGGGACTGAAGCTTTCTTT
TRBJ2-7 TRBD2 . TRBV5-1 CASSLQGGSSYEQYF TGCGCCAGCAGCTTACAAGGCGGGAGCTCCTACGAGCAGTACTTC
TRBJ1-1 . few TRBV30 CAWSETGNTEAFF TGTGCCTGGAGTGAAACAGGGAACACTGAAGCTTTCTTT
TRBJ1-5 . . TRBV28 CASSRGISVSNQPQHF TGTGCCAGCAGTCGAGGAATATCGGTTAGCAATCAGCCCCAGCATTTT
TRBJ1-6 TRBD1 many TRBV28 CASSSKKGQYHF TGTGCCAGCAGTTCAAAGAAGGGACAGTATCACTTT
TRBJ1-1 . few TRBV20-1 CSASGGTTEAFF TGCAGTGCTAGTGGGGGGACCACTGAAGCTTTCTTT
TRBJ1-2 TRBD1 many TRBV6-1 CASSAGTVVYGYTF TGTGCCAGCAGTGCGGGGACAGTAGTATATGGCTACACCTTC
TRBJ2-7 TRBD1 . TRBV7-9 CASSFLGQGYEQYF TGTGCCAGCAGCTTCTTGGGACAGGGGTACGAGCAGTACTTC
TRBJ1-1 TRBD1 many TRBV6-1 CASTRGQDGTEAFF TGTGCCAGCACCAGGGGACAGGACGGCACTGAAGCTTTCTTT
TRBJ2-7 TRBD1 . TRBV28 CASSSAGQDRGVVTYEQYF TGTGCCAGCAGTTCTGCCGGGCAGGACAGGGGGGTTGTTACCTACGAGCAGTACTTC
TRBJ2-7 . . TRBV2 CASSLDPGRTNSYEQYF TGTGCCAGCAGTCTTGATCCGGGGAGGACTAACTCCTACGAGCAGTACTTC
TRBJ2-6 . . TRBV6-1 CASTDHPRVYFSGANVLTF TGTGCCAGCACTGACCACCCTAGAGTTTATTTCTCTGGGGCCAACGTCCTGACTTTC
TRBJ2-5 TRBD2 . TRBV4-1 CASSQVLREGETQYF TGCGCCAGCAGCCAAGTCCTGCGGGAGGGAGAGACCCAGTACTTC
TRBJ1-2 . many TRBV2 CASVFGQDYGYTF TGTGCCAGCGTTTTCGGGCAGGACTATGGCTACACCTTC
TRBJ1-5 . . TRBV27 CASSPAQPNQPQHF TGTGCCAGCAGCCCGGCTCAGCCCAATCAGCCCCAGCATTTT
TRBJ2-2 TRBD2 . TRBV11-1 CASSSNGLAGATGELFF TGTGCCAGCAGCTCGAACGGACTAGCGGGAGCTACCGGGGAGCTGTTTTTT
TRBJ2-5 . many TRBV18 CASSPQGGETQYF TGTGCCAGCTCACCACAGGGGGGAGAGACCCAGTACTTC
TRBJ2-1 . . TRBV28 CASSPAGYNEQFF TGTGCCAGCAGTCCTGCGGGCTACAATGAGCAGTTCTTC
TRBJ1-5 . many TRBV12-3/TRBV12-4 CASGYRGNQPQHF TGTGCCAGCGGGTACAGGGGCAATCAGCCCCAGCATTTT
TRBJ2-7 . many TRBV6-5 CASSYGGRGGYEQYF TGTGCCAGCAGTTACGGAGGCAGGGGAGGCTACGAGCAGTACTTC
TRBJ2-3 TRBD1 few TRBV28 CASSSRDRDLDTQYF TGTGCCAGCAGTTCCCGGGACAGGGATTTGGATACGCAGTATTTT
TRBJ1-5 . few TRBV2 CASRRGRGDGQPQHF TGTGCCAGCAGGAGGGGGAGGGGGGACGGTCAGCCCCAGCATTTT
TRBJ1-6 . . TRBV5-1 CASSLEGEDNSPLHF TGCGCCAGCAGCTTGGAAGGGGAGGATAATTCACCCCTCCACTTT
TRBJ1-1 TRBD1 few TRBV5-1 CASTLPGQGEAFF TGCGCCAGCACCCTACCGGGACAGGGTGAAGCTTTCTTT
TRBJ2-5 . . TRBV3-1 CASSQNLALETQYF TGTGCCAGCAGCCAAAATCTGGCGTTGGAGACCCAGTACTTC
TRBJ2-7 . few TRBV7-9 CASSLAGLDEQYF TGTGCCAGCAGCTTAGCCGGACTCGACGAGCAGTACTTC
TRBJ1-5 . . TRBV19 CASSIWGTANQPQHF TGTGCCAGTAGTATTTGGGGTACGGCGAATCAGCCCCAGCATTTT
TRBJ2-7 TRBD2 many TRBV28 CATTGGGPYEQYF TGTGCCACTACGGGGGGAGGCCCCTACGAGCAGTACTTC
TRBJ1-1 . . TRBV7-9 CASSPRAMRNTEAFF TGTGCCAGCAGCCCAAGGGCTATGCGGAACACTGAAGCTTTCTTT
TRBJ1-4 TRBD1 many TRBV2 CASSNPTGDVEKLFF TGTGCCAGCAGCAACCCTACAGGGGATGTTGAAAAACTGTTTTTT